The rows below give T cell receptor beta chains drawn from one sample of a study of shared clonotypes between healthy human individuals. Sequenced by immunoSEQ multiplex PCR; TCRdb stores in-frame clones only, minus some. This table has some 580,000 clones, less than 98% appearing once. Sequencing used naive CD4+ T cells sorted from blood. The receptor set was obtained from a woman aged 25 to 39 in good health. Both conserved end residues are trimmed from each CDR3. A D gene is named only where the DNA matches it firmly.

J: TRBJ2-1; V: TRBV28; length: 13; D: NA; CDR3: ASRGVLAFPNEQF
J: TRBJ2-3; V: TRBV7-9; length: 15; D: TRBD2; CDR3: ASSQARTSGYTDTQY
J: NA; V: TRBV4-2; length: 13; D: TRBD2; CDR3: ASSQGNGRTYEQY
J: NA; V: TRBV5-4; length: 13; D: NA; CDR3: ASSLAFGSTYEQY
J: TRBJ1-2; V: TRBV28; length: 13; D: NA; CDR3: ASSSSGTEHYGYT
J: TRBJ1-2; V: TRBV28; length: 9; D: NA; CDR3: ASSPHSGYT
J: TRBJ2-5; V: TRBV19; length: 12; D: TRBD2; CDR3: ASSPGGPRETQY
J: TRBJ2-1; V: TRBV5-5; length: 15; D: TRBD2; CDR3: ASSPPGLAQGGGEQF
J: TRBJ2-7; V: TRBV5-1; length: 12; D: TRBD1; CDR3: ASSVHTGDYEQY
J: TRBJ1-4; V: TRBV5-4; length: 13; D: NA; CDR3: ASSLRSAANEKLF
J: TRBJ1-2; V: TRBV6-5; length: 10; D: NA; CDR3: ASGLGGYGYT
J: TRBJ2-7; V: TRBV19; length: 12; D: TRBD2; CDR3: ASSTSGEPYEQY
J: TRBJ2-7; V: TRBV28; length: 14; D: NA; CDR3: ASSYRPGASSYEQY
J: TRBJ2-2; V: TRBV5-1; length: 16; D: TRBD2; CDR3: ASRHGLAGNRGTGELF
J: TRBJ2-3; V: TRBV7-6; length: 13; D: NA; CDR3: ASSLPLGDTDTQY
J: TRBJ2-5; V: TRBV19; length: 14; D: NA; CDR3: ASSIEAGASGETQY
J: TRBJ2-7; V: TRBV27; length: 10; D: NA; CDR3: ATHRVPYEQY
J: TRBJ1-2; V: TRBV27; length: 11; D: NA; CDR3: ASSLFRGGGYT
J: TRBJ2-7; V: TRBV27; length: 13; D: TRBD2; CDR3: ASSFQAGRAYEQY
J: TRBJ2-7; V: TRBV28; length: 11; D: NA; CDR3: ASRRDRGYEQY
J: TRBJ2-1; V: TRBV11-2; length: 13; D: TRBD1; CDR3: ASSPVQGAVNEQF
J: TRBJ2-2; V: TRBV27; length: 13; D: NA; CDR3: ASAYLIQGFGELF
J: TRBJ2-2; V: TRBV21-1; length: 12; D: NA; CDR3: ASRPFGYTGELF
J: TRBJ2-7; V: TRBV6-5; length: 12; D: TRBD1; CDR3: ASRLGTGSYEQY
J: TRBJ2-7; V: TRBV11-2; length: 10; D: TRBD1; CDR3: ASSDRGDEQY
J: TRBJ2-5; V: TRBV18; length: 14; D: TRBD1; CDR3: ASSPPGQKVQETQY
J: TRBJ2-3; V: TRBV5-1; length: 14; D: TRBD1; CDR3: ASSLGQSGGTDTQY
J: TRBJ2-1; V: TRBV27; length: 12; D: TRBD2; CDR3: ASGSGSSYNEQF
J: TRBJ2-7; V: TRBV18; length: 10; D: NA; CDR3: ASSPDEDEQY
J: TRBJ1-2; V: TRBV7-9; length: 16; D: NA; CDR3: ASSLAGLRPGEQWGYT
J: TRBJ2-3; V: TRBV28; length: 12; D: NA; CDR3: ASSFKQGTDTQY